This T cell receptor (beta chain) was sequenced in a study of T cell responses to AZD1222 COVID-19 vaccine. The study, taken as a whole, reports: Of spike-specific TCRs, nearly half reportedly target regions left unmutated in variants.

As regards this clone: Its cognate antigen is unknown.

Sequencing was performed with immunoSEQ multiplex PCR; in TCRdb, only in-frame clones are kept and a portion is missing. The sample has roughly 120,000 clones; approximately 86% are singletons. The CDR3 runs 13 residues. V dropped 6 bases and J dropped 6 bases, with 11 bases sitting between them. CDR1 SEHNR and CDR2 FQNEAQ come from the germline V gene (reference sequence). J is TRBJ1-4 and V is TRBV7-9; the D is unclear. This clonotype was sampled from an adult who received the AZD1222 COVID-19 vaccine. Sequenced here: peripheral blood, sampled 28 days after the second AZD1222 dose. The CDR3 here is CASSRLGDEKLFF. CDR3 nucleotide sequence: TGTGCCAGCAGTAGACTCGGTGATGAAAAACTGTTTTTT.